The clone carrying this TCR beta chain was counted between two and nine times. Its antigen is not known. These data come from a study of CD8+ T cells in alopecia areata. The wider study: Among treated patients, oral tofacitinib was administered at 5 to 10 mg twice daily. General study results and limits: Tofacitinib significantly lowered scalp clonality and expanded CD8+ clones among the top 100. There was only one nonresponder, so it was unclear how baseline CD8+ expansion relates to response.

Treatment described: oral pan-JAK inhibitor, 5-10 mg twice daily. CD4+ and CD8+ T cells were sorted from PBMCs stained for CD3, CD4 and CD8. Germline V gene data show CDR1 as SGHRS and CDR2 as YFSETQ. The CDR3 runs to 16 residues. Trimming took 0 bases from V and 0 from J, leaving 13 bases between them. Sequencing used cDNA as its template, made by extracting RNA and reverse transcribing it. Repertoires were generated with immunoSEQ multiplex PCR, while TCRdb's copy carries only in-frame clones and drops some. The repertoire holds 130,000 or so clones, with roughly nine tenths as singletons. The sample here was CD8+ T cells sorted from blood, taken at week 4, from a patient treated with tofacitinib. The source is a human donor with alopecia areata. The chain employs TRBV5-1 and TRBJ2-7; no reliable D call. This chain's CDR3 is CASSLGSHSISYEQYF. The DNA of the CDR3 is TGCGCCAGCAGCTTGGGTTCCCACTCGATCTCCTACGAGCAGTACTTC. Looking up the rest from reference TRBV5-1 and TRBJ2-7 gives the full variable domain: KAGVTQTPRYLIKTRGQQVTLSCSPISGHRSVSWYQQTPGQGLQFLFEYFSETQRNKGNFPGRFSGRQFSNSRSEMNVSTLELGDSALYLCASSLGSHSISYEQYFGPGTRLTVT.